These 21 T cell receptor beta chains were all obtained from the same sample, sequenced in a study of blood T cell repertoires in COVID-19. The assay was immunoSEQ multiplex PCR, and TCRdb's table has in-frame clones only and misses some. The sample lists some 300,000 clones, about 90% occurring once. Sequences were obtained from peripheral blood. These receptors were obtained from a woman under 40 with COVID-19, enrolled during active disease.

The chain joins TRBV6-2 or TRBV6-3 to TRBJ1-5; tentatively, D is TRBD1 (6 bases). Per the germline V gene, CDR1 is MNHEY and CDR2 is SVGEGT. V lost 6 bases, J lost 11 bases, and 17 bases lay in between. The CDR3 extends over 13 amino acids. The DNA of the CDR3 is TGTGCCAGCAGCCAGAACAGGGATCGGGCCCAGCATTTT. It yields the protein CASSQNRDRAQHF.

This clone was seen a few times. The CDR3 loop is CASSAGLAYEQYF. The CDR3 nucleotides are TGTGCCAGCAGCGCGGGGTTGGCCTACGAGCAGTACTTC. V usage is TRBV9 and J usage is TRBJ2-7; possible D gene TRBD2, 5 bases. Looked up from germline, CDR1 is SGDLS and CDR2 is YYNGEE. Trimming removed 3 bases at V and 2 bases at J, with 9 bases between. The CDR3 is 13 residues long.

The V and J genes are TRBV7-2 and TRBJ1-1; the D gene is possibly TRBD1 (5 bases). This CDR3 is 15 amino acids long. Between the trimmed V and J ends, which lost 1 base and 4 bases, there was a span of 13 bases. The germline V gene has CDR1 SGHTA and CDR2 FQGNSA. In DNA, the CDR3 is TGTGCCAGCAGCTTAGGTCTGGGGGGGAGCACTGAAGCTTTCTTT. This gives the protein CASSLGLGGSTEAFF.

CDR3 sequence: CASRAYDSTKKETQYF. The CDR3 bases are TGTGCCAGCAGAGCATACGACTCGACGAAAAAAGAGACCCAGTACTTC. The chain carries TRBV28 and TRBJ2-5, with no clear D. V was pared by 6 bases and J by 3 bases, with 20 bases between. Germline values: CDR1 MDHEN, CDR2 SYDVKM. The CDR3 is 16 residues long.

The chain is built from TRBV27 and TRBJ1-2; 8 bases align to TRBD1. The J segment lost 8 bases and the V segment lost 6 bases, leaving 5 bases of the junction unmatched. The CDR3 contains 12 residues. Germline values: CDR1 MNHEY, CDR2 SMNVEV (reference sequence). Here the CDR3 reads CASRGTGGGYTF. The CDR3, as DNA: TGTGCCAGCAGGGGGACAGGAGGCGGCTACACCTTC.

The CDR3 bases are TGTGCCAGCAGCCAAGTCCAGGGGGGCCGGGATACGCAGTATTTT. This translates into CASSQVQGGRDTQYF. This chain connects TRBV3-1 (or the pseudogene TRBV3-2) to TRBJ2-3; maybe TRBD1 (7 bases). The CDR3 runs 15 residues. V lost 1 base to trimming and J lost 6 bases, with 14 bases between them. Germline lookup yields CDR1 LGHDT and CDR2 YNNKEL (reference sequence).

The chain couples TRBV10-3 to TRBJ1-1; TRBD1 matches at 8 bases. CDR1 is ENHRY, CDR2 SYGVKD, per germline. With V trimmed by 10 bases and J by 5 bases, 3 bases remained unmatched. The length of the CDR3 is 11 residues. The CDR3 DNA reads TGTGCCACAACAGGGGGTACTGAAGCTTTCTTT. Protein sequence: CATTGGTEAFF.

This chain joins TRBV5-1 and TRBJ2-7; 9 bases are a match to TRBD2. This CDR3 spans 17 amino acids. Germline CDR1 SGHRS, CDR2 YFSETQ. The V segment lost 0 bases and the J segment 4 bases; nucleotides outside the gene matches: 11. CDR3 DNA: TGCGCCAGCAGCTTGGTTTTGGCTAGCGGGGCTCCGTACGAGCAGTACTTC. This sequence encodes CASSLVLASGAPYEQYF.

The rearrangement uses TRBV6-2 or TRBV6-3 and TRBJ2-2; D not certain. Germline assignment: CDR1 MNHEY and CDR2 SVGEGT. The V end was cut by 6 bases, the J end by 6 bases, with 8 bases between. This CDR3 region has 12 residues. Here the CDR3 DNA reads TGTGCCAGCAGCCCTCAGGCCGGGGAGCTGTTTTTT. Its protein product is CASSPQAGELFF.

CDR3 sequence: CSADRGLDTQYF. The CDR3 DNA is TGCAGCGCTGACAGGGGGTTGGATACGCAGTATTTT. This sequence joins TRBV29-1 and TRBJ2-3; the match to TRBD1 covers 9 bases. The CDR3 consists of 12 residues. Germline assignment: CDR1 SQVTM and CDR2 ANQGSEA. V was pared by 7 bases and J by 6 bases, with 5 bases of the junction left unmatched.

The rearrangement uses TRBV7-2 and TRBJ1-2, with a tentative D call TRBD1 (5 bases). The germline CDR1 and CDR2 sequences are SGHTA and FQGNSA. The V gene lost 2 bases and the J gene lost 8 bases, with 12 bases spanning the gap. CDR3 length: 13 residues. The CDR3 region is CASSLRGGIGYTF. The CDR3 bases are TGTGCCAGCAGCTTAAGGGGTGGTATCGGCTACACCTTC. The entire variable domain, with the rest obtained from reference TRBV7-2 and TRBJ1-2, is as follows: GAGVSQSPSNKVTEKGKDVELRCDPISGHTALYWYRQSLGQGLEFLIYFQGNSAPDKSGLPSDRFSAERTGGSVSTLTIQRTQQEDSAVYLCASSLRGGIGYTFGSGTRLTVV.

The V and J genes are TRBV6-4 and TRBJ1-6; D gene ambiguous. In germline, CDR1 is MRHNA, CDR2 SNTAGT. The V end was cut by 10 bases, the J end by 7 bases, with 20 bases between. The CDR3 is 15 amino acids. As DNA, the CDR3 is TGTGCCAAAGTTGGGCGTTTACTGTTCAATTCACCCCTCCACTTT. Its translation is CAKVGRLLFNSPLHF.

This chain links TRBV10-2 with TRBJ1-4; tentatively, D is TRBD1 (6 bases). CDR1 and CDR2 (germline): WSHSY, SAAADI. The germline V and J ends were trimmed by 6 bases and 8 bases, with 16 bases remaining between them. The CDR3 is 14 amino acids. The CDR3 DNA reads TGCGCCAGCAGCGGAAGCTCAGGGGACGAAAAACTGTTTTTT. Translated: CASSGSSGDEKLFF.

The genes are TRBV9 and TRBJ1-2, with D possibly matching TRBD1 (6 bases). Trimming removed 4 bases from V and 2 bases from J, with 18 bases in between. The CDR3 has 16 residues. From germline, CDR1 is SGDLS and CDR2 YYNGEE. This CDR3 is CASSSLGGGTNYGYTF. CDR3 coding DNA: TGTGCCAGCAGCTCCCTAGGGGGGGGGACGAACTATGGCTACACCTTC.

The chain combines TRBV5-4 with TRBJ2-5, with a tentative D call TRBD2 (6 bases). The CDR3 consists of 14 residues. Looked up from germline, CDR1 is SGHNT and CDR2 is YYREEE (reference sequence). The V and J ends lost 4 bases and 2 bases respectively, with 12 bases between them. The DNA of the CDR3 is TGTGCCAGCAGCGGGGGACTTTTTCAAGAGACCCAGTACTTC. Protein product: CASSGGLFQETQYF. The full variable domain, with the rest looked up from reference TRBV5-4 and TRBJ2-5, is ETGVTQSPTHLIKTRGQQVTLRCSSQSGHNTVSWYQQALGQGPQFIFQYYREEENGRGNFPPRFSGLQFPNYSSELNVNALELDDSALYLCASSGGLFQETQYFGPGTRLLVL.

As DNA, the CDR3 is TGTGCCAGCAGTGAAGTGGTGGTACAGACCTACGAGCAGTACTTC. Encoded protein: CASSEVVVQTYEQYF. V and J are TRBV6-1 and TRBJ2-7; D is unresolved. This CDR3 comprises 15 residues. The germline V gene has CDR1 MNHNS and CDR2 SASEGT. Trimming took off 1 base at V and 2 bases at J, with 12 bases between the two ends.

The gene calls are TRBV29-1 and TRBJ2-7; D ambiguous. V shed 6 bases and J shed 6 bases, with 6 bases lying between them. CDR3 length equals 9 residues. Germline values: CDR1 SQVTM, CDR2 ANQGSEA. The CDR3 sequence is CSVTGEQYV. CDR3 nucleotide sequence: TGCAGCGTCACGGGCGAGCAGTACGTC.

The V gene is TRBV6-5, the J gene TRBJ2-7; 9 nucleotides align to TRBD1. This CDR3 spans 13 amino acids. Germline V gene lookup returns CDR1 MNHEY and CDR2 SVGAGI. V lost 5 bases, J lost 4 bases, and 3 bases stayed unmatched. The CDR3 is CASSRQGEYEQYF. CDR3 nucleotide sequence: TGTGCCAGCAGTCGACAGGGGGAGTACGAGCAGTACTTC.

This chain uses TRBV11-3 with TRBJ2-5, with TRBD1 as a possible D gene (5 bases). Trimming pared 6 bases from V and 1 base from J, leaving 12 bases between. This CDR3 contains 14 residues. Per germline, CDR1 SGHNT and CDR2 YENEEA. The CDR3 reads CASSFDGAQETQYF. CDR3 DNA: TGTGCCAGCAGTTTTGATGGGGCCCAAGAGACCCAGTACTTC.

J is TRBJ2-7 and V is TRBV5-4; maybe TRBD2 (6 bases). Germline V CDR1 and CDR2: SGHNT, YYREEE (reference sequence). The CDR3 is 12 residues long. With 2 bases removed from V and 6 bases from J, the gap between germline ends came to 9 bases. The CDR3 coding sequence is TGTGCCAGCAGCTTTGGAGGGGCCGAGCAGTACTTC. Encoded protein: CASSFGGAEQYF.

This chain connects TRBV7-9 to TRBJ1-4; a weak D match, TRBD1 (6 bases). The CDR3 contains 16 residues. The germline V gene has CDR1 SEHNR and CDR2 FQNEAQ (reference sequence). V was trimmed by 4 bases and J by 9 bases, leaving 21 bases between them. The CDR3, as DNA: TGTGCCAGCAGCTCCTCGGGGGGCCATCCCCTCAAAAAACTGTTTTTT. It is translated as CASSSSGGHPLKKLFF.